This TCR beta chain was profiled in a study of T cells in women clearing cervical HPV infection. On the study more broadly: No precancer developed; the control's incident HPV16 infection cleared within 12 months.

Study results and caveats: Richness differences could reflect unmeasured T-cell content per sample.

Comments on this clone: Its cognate antigen is unknown.

Generated by immunoSEQ multiplex PCR, the TCRdb table keeps only in-frame clones and is missing some. Here the sample table reports over 30,000 clones. The TCR sequence derives from a woman aged 18 to 75 with a cervical HPV16 infection that either progressed to CIN3+ or cleared (not recorded which). The source material was blood buffy coat.

The part of the CDR3 DNA that was read is TGTGCCAGCAGTTGGGGACAGGGGATGTACACCGGGGAG. Its protein product is CASSWGQGMYTGE. The full CDR3 protein is CASSWGQGMYTGELFF. This chain uses TRBV12-3 or TRBV12-4 with TRBJ2-2; 10 bases map to TRBD1. The read is 3 residues too short to cover the CDR3 end, so that end is filled in from the germline J gene. The CDR3 contains 16 residues. The trim removed 4 bases at V and 3 bases at J, leaving 5 bases unmatched.